Below, one T cell receptor (beta chain) is given with its context. Its antigen is not identified. One end of the junction fails to match germline, which may point to a read error. The CDR3 sequence is 14 residues long. Germline V gives CDR1 SQVTM, CDR2 ANQGSEA. The data were taken from a study of tumor-infiltrating lymphocytes in primary liver carcinoma. About the research overall: The cohort included men and women aged 30 to 69 years. There were roughly 3.65 to 8 million productive TCRbeta reads per sample, a yield similar across tissue types. Overall study results and limits: Appearing in all five tumor regions was true of only about 7.5-24% of top clones.

Co-extracted RNA and DNA came from 20-30 mg of unsorted bulk tissue. TCR beta cDNA was reverse-transcribed from about 500 ng of total RNA. The reaction used a constant-region primer and ProtoScript II reverse transcriptase. Modified slightly, ARM-PCR produced TCR beta libraries over three nested multiplex PCR rounds. Two initial PCR rounds of roughly 10 cycles each paired TRBV1-TRBV30 forward primers with a C-beta reverse primer. TCRdb re-called the multiplex PCR reads with MiXCR, one entry per CDR3 protein. The data contain 100,000 or so distinct CDR3 sequences, around 83% of them singletons. V usage is TRBV29-1 and J usage is TRBJ1-3; D remains unclear. Sequenced: liver tumor tissue from sampling region 3. Subset reported: tumor region T3, left-lateral pole. The receptor's source is a middle-aged man with primary liver carcinoma and hepatitis B virus infection. The CDR3 sequence is CSVLAPDSGNAIYF. The DNA of the CDR3 is TGCAGCGTACTAGCCCCTGACTCTGGAAACGCCATATATTTT.